The 14 T cell receptor beta chains given below trace back to one sample, sequenced in a study of T cells after yellow fever vaccination. MiXCR, run by TCRdb on the 5' RACE reads, gives a single entry per CDR3 protein. The sample holds 200,000 to 300,000 distinct CDR3 sequences, less than 7.5% seen once. The material was CD4+ T cells sorted from PBMCs, obtained on the day of the yellow fever booster vaccination. The receptors stem from a man aged 25 to 45 who received the YFV17D yellow fever vaccine.

The DNA of the CDR3 is TGCGCCAGCAGCTTCGATAGGACTAGCGGGAGATACAATGAGCAGTTCTTC. Protein product: CASSFDRTSGRYNEQFF. The V gene is TRBV5-1, the J gene TRBJ2-1; 13 bases align to TRBD2. V trimming: 2 bases; J trimming: 4 bases; junction bases outside the gene matches: 6. The germline V gene has CDR1 SGHRS and CDR2 YFSETQ. This CDR3 region has 17 residues.

The chain links TRBV19 to TRBJ2-7; 8 bases fit TRBD1. CDR1 LNHDA and CDR2 SQIVND come from the germline V gene (reference sequence). J was trimmed by 6 bases and V by 7 bases; bases with no gene match: 8. This CDR3 region has 13 residues. The CDR3 sequence is CASNGQGYGEQYF. The CDR3 DNA reads TGTGCCAGTAACGGACAGGGTTACGGCGAGCAGTACTTC.

The J gene is TRBJ2-6, the V gene TRBV5-8, with D perhaps matching TRBD1 (5 bases). This CDR3 comprises 15 residues. Between the trimmed V and J ends, which lost 4 bases and 0 bases, there was a span of 8 bases. Germline V gives CDR1 SGHTS, CDR2 YDEGEE. CDR3 sequence reads: CASSQGTSGANVLTF. Written as DNA, the CDR3 is TGTGCCAGCAGCCAGGGTACCTCTGGGGCCAACGTCCTGACTTTC. Together with reference TRBV5-8 and TRBJ2-6, the CDR3 gives the full variable domain: EAGVTQSPTHLIKTRGQQATLRCSPISGHTSVYWYQQALGLGLQFLLWYDEGEERNRGNFPPRFSGRQFPNYSSELNVNALELEDSALYLCASSQGTSGANVLTFGAGSRLTVL.

Many counts were recorded for this clonotype. The chain joins TRBV6-5 to TRBJ2-7; TRBD2 matches at 7 bases. V lost 5 bases to trimming and J lost 3 bases; unmatched junction nucleotides: 4. CDR1 and CDR2 (germline): MNHEY, SVGAGI. There are 13 residues in the CDR3. The CDR3 loop is CASSTREDYEQYF. CDR3 in DNA: TGTGCCAGCAGTACCCGGGAGGACTACGAGCAGTACTTC.

This clonotype was found many times. The chain has TRBV20-1 and TRBJ2-5, with D possibly matching TRBD1 (6 bases). The CDR3 runs to 13 residues. The germline gives CDR1 DFQATT, CDR2 SNEGSKA (reference sequence). Trimming took 3 bases from V and 7 from J, leaving 15 bases between them. The CDR3, as DNA: TGCAGTGCTAGTTTCGCGGACAGTGGGACCCAGTACTTC. Translated: CSASFADSGTQYF.

This clonotype was seen ten or more times. The chain links TRBV6-6 to TRBJ2-3; unclear D gene. The CDR3 length is 11 residues. The V gene lost 6 bases and the J gene lost 3 bases, with 4 bases spanning the gap. Germline CDR1 and CDR2: MNHNY and SVGAGI (reference sequence). DNA of the CDR3: TGTGCCAGCAGCCAAACAGATACGCAGTATTTT. It translates to CASSQTDTQYF.

This clonotype has a count of ten or more. V and J are TRBV20-1 and TRBJ2-5, with D perhaps matching TRBD1 (6 bases). CDR1 and CDR2 (germline): DFQATT, SNEGSKA (reference sequence). CDR3 length: 12 amino acids. Between the trimmed V and J ends, which lost 6 bases and 2 bases, there was a span of 10 bases. CDR3 residues: CSAQQGQETQYF. The CDR3 coding sequence is TGCAGTGCGCAACAGGGTCAAGAGACCCAGTACTTC.

This clonotype has a count of ten or more. The chain is built from TRBV7-2 and TRBJ2-5; D is unresolved. V lost 0 bases and J 5 bases, leaving 13 bases between the germline ends. Germline-derived CDR1 and CDR2 are SGHTA and FQGNSA. The CDR3 is made up of 15 amino acids. CDR3 sequence (DNA): TGTGCCAGCAGCTTAGCGGTTCAACCCCGTGAGACCCAGTACTTC. This encodes CASSLAVQPRETQYF.

This clonotype was counted at least ten times. The genes are TRBV6-2 or TRBV6-3 and TRBJ2-7, with D uncertain. V gave up 2 bases and J gave up 7 bases, with 12 bases separating them. This CDR3 region has 13 residues. Germline V gene lookup returns CDR1 MNHEY and CDR2 SVGEGT. CDR3 residues: CASSYIGDWEQYF. In nucleotides, the CDR3 is TGTGCCAGCAGTTACATTGGTGATTGGGAGCAGTACTTC.

This clonotype was counted many times. The J gene is TRBJ2-7, the V gene TRBV7-2, with 7 bases identical to TRBD2. CDR1 is SGHTA, CDR2 FQGNSA, per germline. V was clipped by 1 base and J by 2 bases; unmatched bases: 5. The CDR3 length is 15 residues. Here the CDR3 reads CASSLDKAGTYEQYF. CDR3 coding DNA: TGTGCCAGCAGCTTAGATAAAGCGGGGACCTACGAGCAGTACTTC.

This sequence joins TRBV5-1 and TRBJ2-7, with D tentatively TRBD1 or TRBD2 (5 bases each). CDR1 and CDR2 from the germline V gene are SGHRS and YFSETQ. The CDR3 runs 15 residues. The V and J ends lost 0 bases and 5 bases respectively, with 15 bases between them. The CDR3 reads CASSLAGTVPNEQYF. The CDR3 bases are TGCGCCAGCAGCTTGGCGGGGACGGTCCCGAACGAGCAGTACTTC.

Note on this clonotype: A much larger clonotype is one base distant, so this may be a read error. This rearrangement joins TRBV7-2 to TRBJ2-1; D may be TRBD2 (5 bases). Germline-derived CDR1 and CDR2 are SGHTA and FQGNSA. This CDR3 has 17 residues. Trimming left V 0 bases short and J 10 bases short, with 22 bases between. The CDR3 nucleotides are TGTGCCAGCAGCTTAGCTCTTCTTCGCGAAGGGAGACTAGAGCAGTTCTTC. Translation: CASSLALLREGRLEQFF. Based on the CDR3 plus reference TRBV7-2 and TRBJ2-1, the full variable domain is GAGVSQSPSNKVTEKGKDVELRCDPISGHTALYWYRQSLGQGLEFLIYFQGNSAPDKSGLPSDRFSAERTGGSVSTLTIQRTQQEDSAVYLCASSLALLREGRLEQFFGPGTRLTVL.

This clonotype is medium-sized within its sample. The chain links TRBV5-1 to TRBJ2-1; perhaps D is TRBD1 or TRBD2 (5 bases each). V lost 6 bases to trimming and J lost 1 base, with 20 bases between them. The germline V gene encodes CDR1 SGHRS and CDR2 YFSETQ. The length of the CDR3 is 17 residues. Written as DNA, the CDR3 is TGCGCCAGCACCACTGGGGCCTGGACTGGGTCCTACAATGAGCAGTTCTTC. It codes for CASTTGAWTGSYNEQFF. Full variable domain (missing parts from reference TRBV5-1 and TRBJ2-1): KAGVTQTPRYLIKTRGQQVTLSCSPISGHRSVSWYQQTPGQGLQFLFEYFSETQRNKGNFPGRFSGRQFSNSRSEMNVSTLELGDSALYLCASTTGAWTGSYNEQFFGPGTRLTVL.

The chain joins TRBV7-8 to TRBJ2-5; D is unclear. Trimming pared 6 bases from V and 6 bases from J, leaving 8 bases between. Germline V gene lookup returns CDR1 SGHVS and CDR2 FQNEAQ. The length of the CDR3 is 11 residues. CDR3 sequence: CASSPRQTQYF. CDR3 DNA sequence: TGTGCCAGCAGTCCCCGACAGACCCAGTACTTC.